The next 21 T cell receptor beta chains were all read from a single sample in a study of vaccination effects on CD4 cells after COVID-19. The protocol was immunoSEQ multiplex PCR, while the TCRdb copy is restricted to in-frame clones and leaves out a portion. The repertoire holds approximately 47,000 clones, 75% to 80% seen once, with 12% in the top ten. Their cognate antigens are unknown. Isolation of CD4+ T cells took place after nine to ten days of culture. The sequencing used CD4+ T cells from PBMCs cultured without peptide, collected before COVID-19 vaccination. These TCRs come from a human donor who had a prior SARS-CoV-2 infection.

The chain employs TRBV5-1 and TRBJ2-3; 8 nucleotides agree with TRBD2. Per germline, CDR1 SGHRS and CDR2 YFSETQ. The CDR3 consists of 14 residues. V gave up 9 bases and J gave up 5 bases; unmatched junction bases: 11. The CDR3 sequence is CATSPGGAEDTQYF. The CDR3 DNA follows: TGCGCCACCTCCCCCGGGGGGGCTGAAGATACGCAGTATTTT.

The chain employs TRBV7-2 and TRBJ1-2, with 10 bases identical to TRBD1. The CDR3 is 15 amino acids. Per the germline V gene, CDR1 is SGHTA and CDR2 is FQGNSA. With V trimmed by 1 base and J by 8 bases, 7 bases remained unmatched. The CDR3 region has the DNA TGTGCCAGCAGCTTAGGGACAGGGGGGACGGGAGGCTACACCTTC. This sequence encodes CASSLGTGGTGGYTF.

The V and J genes are TRBV28 and TRBJ1-2, with 10 bases lining up with TRBD1. Trimming cost V 6 bases and J 9 bases; bases outside gene matches: 4. The CDR3 runs 12 residues. The germline V gene encodes CDR1 MDHEN and CDR2 SYDVKM. The CDR3: CASRQGQGSYTF. The CDR3 DNA reads TGTGCCAGCAGGCAGGGACAGGGGAGCTACACCTTC.

The DNA of the CDR3 is TGTGCCAGCAGCGCAGGGGGCGGGTACAATGAGCAGTTCTTC. It is translated as CASSAGGGYNEQFF. The rearrangement joins TRBV2 to TRBJ2-1; TRBD1 matches at 8 bases. The germline CDR1 and CDR2 sequences are SNHLY and FYNNEI. J was trimmed by 4 bases and V by 6 bases; bases with no gene match: 5. This CDR3 has 14 residues.

This rearrangement joins TRBV4-2 to TRBJ1-2; D is uncertain. The CDR3 extends over 14 amino acids. Trimming took 0 bases from V and 3 from J, leaving 8 bases between them. CDR1 LGHNA and CDR2 YNFKEQ come from the germline V gene. The CDR3 DNA sequence: TGTGCCAGCAGCCAAGAAATGGTGGACTATGGCTACACCTTC. As protein: CASSQEMVDYGYTF.

The genes are TRBV7-2 and TRBJ2-3, with 7 nucleotides matching TRBD2. CDR3 size: 15 residues. The V segment lost 1 base and the J segment 5 bases; nucleotides outside the gene matches: 6. Germline V gene data show CDR1 as SGHTA and CDR2 as FQGNSA. Here the CDR3 reads CASSLVAGVVDTQYF. The CDR3 coding sequence is TGTGCCAGCAGCTTAGTGGCGGGAGTGGTAGATACGCAGTATTTT.

The chain links TRBV4-3 to TRBJ1-2; D gene ambiguous. Germline CDR1 LGHNA, CDR2 YSLEER. Trimming shortened V by 0 bases and J by 3 bases, and 5 bases separated the two germline ends. The length of the CDR3 is 13 residues. CDR3 DNA sequence: TGCGCCAGCAGCCAAGAGGCCTACTATGGCTACACCTTC. It yields the protein CASSQEAYYGYTF.

The rearrangement joins TRBV7-9 to TRBJ2-1; possible D gene TRBD2, 6 bases. V was cut by 5 bases and J by 2 bases, with 13 bases left in between. The CDR3 has 15 amino acids. The V gene's germline CDR1 is SEHNR and CDR2 FQNEAQ (reference sequence). The CDR3 loop reads CASSPGTSPYNEQFF. In DNA, the CDR3 is TGTGCCAGCAGCCCCGGGACTTCCCCCTACAATGAGCAGTTCTTC. Looking up the rest from reference TRBV7-9 and TRBJ2-1 gives the full variable domain: DTGVSQNPRHKITKRGQNVTFRCDPISEHNRLYWYRQTLGQGPEFLTYFQNEAQLEKSRLLSDRFSAERPKGSFSTLEIQRTEQGDSAMYLCASSPGTSPYNEQFFGPGTRLTVL.

This chain connects TRBV7-9 to TRBJ2-7; D remains ambiguous. V lost 3 bases, J lost 0 bases, and 15 bases lay in between. This CDR3 region has 16 residues. Germline values: CDR1 SEHNR, CDR2 FQNEAQ (reference sequence). The CDR3 sequence is CASSFIPNFSSYEQYF. CDR3 DNA sequence: TGTGCCAGCAGCTTCATCCCGAATTTTTCCTCCTACGAGCAGTACTTC.

The chain recombines TRBV4-1 with TRBJ2-1; D might be TRBD1 (6 bases). CDR3 length equals 15 residues. CDR1 is MGHRA and CDR2 is YSYEKL in the germline V gene. The germline V and J ends were trimmed by 4 bases and 5 bases, with 15 bases remaining between them. CDR3 sequence: CASSRGRGVDNEQFF. The CDR3 nucleotides read TGCGCCAGCAGCCGAGGCAGGGGAGTGGACAATGAGCAGTTCTTC.

V and J are TRBV3-1 (or the pseudogene TRBV3-2) and TRBJ1-2; 9 bases fit TRBD1. V was clipped by 0 bases and J by 2 bases; unmatched bases: 10. CDR3 length: 18 amino acids. In germline, CDR1 is LGHDT, CDR2 YNNKEL (reference sequence). The CDR3: CASSQDDGQGYMNYGYTF. The CDR3 DNA reads as TGTGCCAGCAGCCAAGATGACGGACAGGGGTATATGAACTATGGCTACACCTTC.

The chain joins TRBV6-5 to TRBJ1-1, with 8 bases lining up with TRBD1. Germline V gene sequence: CDR1 MNHEY, CDR2 SVGAGI. Trimming removed 2 bases from V and 4 bases from J; junction bases left unmatched: 9. This CDR3 is built from 16 residues. CDR3 sequence reads: CASSYTTGARGTEAFF. In nucleotides, the CDR3 is TGTGCCAGCAGTTACACGACAGGGGCGCGGGGCACTGAAGCTTTCTTT.

The CDR3 here is CAWSYENSYEQYF. The DNA for the CDR3 is TGTGCCTGGAGCTACGAGAACTCCTACGAGCAGTACTTC. The chain is built from TRBV30 and TRBJ2-7; D not resolved. CDR3 length: 13 residues. Germline V gene data show CDR1 as GTSNPN and CDR2 as SVGIG (reference sequence). Trimming stripped 3 bases from V and 0 bases from J, with 9 bases between.

V is TRBV4-3 and J is TRBJ1-1; no definite D call. The germline gives CDR1 LGHNA, CDR2 YSLEER. The length of the CDR3 is 14 residues. V was pared by 4 bases and J by 2 bases, with 11 bases between. CDR3 sequence reads: CASSRDLANTEAFF. The CDR3 bases are TGCGCCAGCAGCCGAGATCTTGCTAACACTGAAGCTTTCTTT.

The chain combines TRBV5-1 with TRBJ2-3, with D possibly TRBD2 on 6 matching bases. The CDR3 runs to 15 residues. V was clipped by 4 bases and J by 0 bases, with 12 bases between them. Germline V lookup: CDR1 SGHRS, CDR2 YFSETQ. The CDR3 protein is CASSRERVSTDTQYF. As DNA, the CDR3 is TGCGCCAGCAGCCGAGAGCGGGTTAGCACAGATACGCAGTATTTT.

V is TRBV7-9 and J is TRBJ2-7, with 9 bases that match TRBD1. Germline CDR1 is SEHNR and CDR2 is FQNEAQ (reference sequence). CDR3 size: 15 residues. V dropped 4 bases and J dropped 2; count of bases not matched to a gene: 6. This CDR3 is CASSWDRASAYEQYF. Written as DNA, the CDR3 is TGTGCCAGCAGCTGGGACAGGGCGTCGGCCTACGAGCAGTACTTC.

The chain combines TRBV5-4 with TRBJ2-5; D perhaps matches TRBD1 (6 bases). The germline V and J ends were trimmed by 2 bases and 5 bases, with 13 bases remaining between them. Germline V gene data show CDR1 as SGHNT and CDR2 as YYREEE (reference sequence). There are 14 residues in the CDR3. CDR3 coding DNA: TGTGCCAGCAGCTTTACAGGGTCGTTGGAGACCCAGTACTTC. It codes for CASSFTGSLETQYF.

This sequence joins TRBV11-2 and TRBJ2-7, with TRBD2 identical over 7 bases. V was clipped by 1 base and J by 2 bases; unmatched bases: 5. The CDR3 totals 15 residues. Germline CDR1 reads SGHAT; CDR2 reads FQNNGV. Here the CDR3 reads CASSLGASGTYEQYF. The CDR3 DNA reads TGTGCCAGCAGCTTAGGGGCTAGCGGAACCTACGAGCAGTACTTC.

The chain links TRBV6-1 to TRBJ1-5, with a weak D call TRBD1 (5 bases). CDR1 and CDR2 (germline): MNHNS, SASEGT. The CDR3 totals 14 residues. The germline V and J ends were trimmed by 1 base and 5 bases, with 9 bases remaining between them. Here the CDR3 reads CASSEGTSYQPQHF. CDR3 in DNA: TGTGCCAGCAGTGAAGGGACAAGTTATCAGCCCCAGCATTTT.

The chain has TRBV4-1 and TRBJ2-4, with 16 bases matching TRBD2. The CDR3 runs 18 residues. V dropped 4 bases and J dropped 1; count of bases not matched to a gene: 4. CDR1 is MGHRA and CDR2 is YSYEKL in the germline V gene. The CDR3 sequence is CASSPGLAGGAAKNIQYF. DNA of the CDR3: TGCGCCAGCAGCCCGGGACTAGCGGGAGGGGCGGCCAAAAACATTCAGTACTTC.

The V call is TRBV5-1, the J call TRBJ1-6; maybe TRBD1 (5 bases). CDR3 length: 16 residues. V was cut by 4 bases and J by 9 bases, with 20 bases left in between. Looked up from germline, CDR1 is SGHRS and CDR2 is YFSETQ. The CDR3 bases are TGCGCCAGCAGCACCCTCGGATCAGGGTTGGGTTCACCCCTCCACTTT. It codes for CASSTLGSGLGSPLHF.